The rows below give T cell receptor beta chains drawn from one sample of a study of graft-versus-host responses after intestinal transplantation. No antigen has been identified for these receptors. Sequencing was performed with immunoSEQ multiplex PCR; in TCRdb, only in-frame clones are kept and a portion is missing. The sample consists of more than 65,000 clones, approximately 91% of them appearing once. The specimen comprised unstimulated CD4+ T cells sorted from spleen or lymph node cells, sampled before intestinal transplant. These receptors came from a human donor who received an intestinal transplant. Both conserved end residues are part of each CDR3. Fields, in order: J gene, clone size, D gene, V gene, CDR3 protein, CDR3 DNA. The D gene is left open where the match is weak. Clone size is given for some rows only: seen once, a few or many times, or a class if the clone is expanded.

j_call: TRBJ2-5
clone_size: NA
d_call: TRBD2
v_call: TRBV4-2
cdr3_aa: CASSQDLPSSGGAWGEQYF
cdr3_nt: TGTGCCAGCAGCCAAGATCTCCCCTCTAGCGGGGGGGCCTGGGGTGAGCAGTACTTC

j_call: TRBJ2-5
clone_size: NA
d_call: NA
v_call: TRBV7-8
cdr3_aa: CASSLDRASETQYF
cdr3_nt: TGTGCCAGCAGCTTAGACAGGGCGTCAGAGACCCAGTACTTC

j_call: TRBJ1-1
clone_size: NA
d_call: TRBD1
v_call: TRBV6-1
cdr3_aa: CASSQPGQSNTEAFF
cdr3_nt: TGTGCCAGCAGTCAACCGGGACAGTCAAACACTGAAGCTTTCTTT

j_call: TRBJ2-2
clone_size: NA
d_call: NA
v_call: TRBV29-1
cdr3_aa: CSVDLRSTGELFF
cdr3_nt: TGCAGCGTTGACCTAAGGAGCACCGGGGAGCTGTTTTTT

j_call: TRBJ2-1
clone_size: NA
d_call: TRBD2
v_call: TRBV4-2
cdr3_aa: CASSPLGAGGRNEQFF
cdr3_nt: TGTGCCAGCAGCCCCTTAGGAGCGGGGGGGAGGAATGAGCAGTTCTTC

j_call: TRBJ2-3
clone_size: NA
d_call: NA
v_call: TRBV27
cdr3_aa: CASSFKGGVVNTQYF
cdr3_nt: TGTGCCAGCAGTTTCAAAGGGGGGGTAGTGAATACGCAGTATTTT

j_call: TRBJ2-7
clone_size: NA
d_call: NA
v_call: TRBV21-1
cdr3_aa: CASPADEQYF
cdr3_nt: TGTGCCAGTCCGGCGGACGAGCAGTACTTC

j_call: TRBJ1-2
clone_size: NA
d_call: TRBD1
v_call: TRBV5-6
cdr3_aa: CASSPGQGHYGYTF
cdr3_nt: TGTGCCAGCAGCCCCGGACAGGGGCACTATGGCTACACCTTC

j_call: TRBJ2-5
clone_size: NA
d_call: NA
v_call: TRBV4-2
cdr3_aa: CASSQSERANQETQYF
cdr3_nt: TGTGCCAGCAGCCAATCGGAGCGGGCCAACCAAGAGACCCAGTACTTC

j_call: TRBJ2-3
clone_size: once
d_call: NA
v_call: TRBV25-1
cdr3_aa: CASSEMAGTDTQYF
cdr3_nt: TGTGCCAGCAGTGAAATGGCGGGCACAGATACGCAGTATTTT

j_call: TRBJ2-1
clone_size: NA
d_call: TRBD2
v_call: TRBV29-1
cdr3_aa: CSVRPGLAGGAYNEQFF
cdr3_nt: TGCAGCGTTCGGCCGGGACTAGCGGGAGGGGCTTACAATGAGCAGTTCTTC

j_call: TRBJ2-7
clone_size: NA
d_call: NA
v_call: TRBV9
cdr3_aa: CASSVAYRVREDHTYEQYF
cdr3_nt: TGTGCCAGCAGCGTAGCGTATCGAGTCAGGGAAGACCATACCTACGAGCAGTACTTC

j_call: TRBJ1-5
clone_size: few
d_call: NA
v_call: TRBV13
cdr3_aa: CASSLSDQPQHF
cdr3_nt: TGTGCCAGCAGCCTGAGCGATCAGCCCCAGCATTTT

j_call: TRBJ1-2
clone_size: NA
d_call: TRBD1
v_call: TRBV19
cdr3_aa: CASSRQGAFGYTF
cdr3_nt: TGTGCCAGTAGCCGACAGGGGGCTTTCGGCTACACCTTC

j_call: TRBJ2-7
clone_size: NA
d_call: NA
v_call: TRBV18
cdr3_aa: CATTEPGLPYEQYF
cdr3_nt: TGTGCCACCACAGAGCCGGGACTTCCTTACGAGCAGTACTTC

j_call: TRBJ2-7
clone_size: NA
d_call: NA
v_call: TRBV21-1
cdr3_aa: CASNYREVLAFIYNEQYF
cdr3_nt: TGTGCCAGCAATTACAGGGAAGTCCTCGCTTTCATCTACAACGAGCAGTACTTC

j_call: TRBJ2-7
clone_size: NA
d_call: NA
v_call: TRBV28
cdr3_aa: CASSMDSTSPVREQYF
cdr3_nt: TGTGCCAGCAGTATGGACTCCACCTCCCCCGTACGGGAGCAGTACTTC

j_call: TRBJ2-7
clone_size: few
d_call: NA
v_call: TRBV19
cdr3_aa: CASSIGTTSYEQYF
cdr3_nt: TGTGCCAGTAGTATAGGGACTACTTCTTACGAGCAGTACTTC

j_call: TRBJ2-3
clone_size: NA
d_call: TRBD2
v_call: TRBV11-2
cdr3_aa: CASSPRLRLAGGTDTQYF
cdr3_nt: TGTGCCAGCAGCCCCCGACTTCGACTAGCGGGGGGCACAGATACGCAGTATTTT

j_call: TRBJ2-3
clone_size: NA
d_call: TRBD2
v_call: TRBV9
cdr3_aa: CASSVDPAGVLKDTQYF
cdr3_nt: TGTGCCAGCAGCGTAGACCCAGCGGGGGTCCTTAAAGATACGCAGTATTTT

j_call: TRBJ2-1
clone_size: NA
d_call: TRBD2
v_call: TRBV6-6
cdr3_aa: CASSLAGGSNEQFF
cdr3_nt: TGTGCCAGCAGTTTAGCGGGGGGGAGCAATGAGCAGTTCTTC

j_call: TRBJ2-7
clone_size: once
d_call: NA
v_call: TRBV6-1
cdr3_aa: CASSRTNLEQYF
cdr3_nt: TGTGCCAGCAGCCGGACTAATCTCGAGCAGTACTTC

j_call: TRBJ2-7
clone_size: once
d_call: NA
v_call: TRBV4-1
cdr3_aa: CASSLGTSLAYEQYF
cdr3_nt: TGCGCCAGCAGTCTAGGGACTTCCTTAGCCTACGAGCAGTACTTC

j_call: TRBJ2-1
clone_size: NA
d_call: TRBD2
v_call: TRBV5-1
cdr3_aa: CASSLAGTSGYNEQFF
cdr3_nt: TGCGCCAGCAGCCTGGCTGGGACTAGCGGATACAATGAGCAGTTCTTC

j_call: TRBJ2-5
clone_size: NA
d_call: TRBD1
v_call: TRBV4-1
cdr3_aa: CASSQDRGTGGEETQYF
cdr3_nt: TGCGCCAGCAGCCAAGATCGAGGGACAGGGGGCGAAGAGACCCAGTACTTC

j_call: TRBJ2-3
clone_size: NA
d_call: TRBD2
v_call: TRBV6-4
cdr3_aa: CASSDSGGATDTQYF
cdr3_nt: TGTGCCAGCAGTGATAGCGGGGGGGCCACAGATACGCAGTATTTT

j_call: TRBJ2-4
clone_size: NA
d_call: NA
v_call: TRBV6-1
cdr3_aa: CASSVRGSKNIQYF
cdr3_nt: TGTGCCAGCAGTGTAAGGGGATCCAAAAACATTCAGTACTTC

j_call: TRBJ2-7
clone_size: NA
d_call: TRBD2
v_call: TRBV18
cdr3_aa: CASSTTGGPVAEQYF
cdr3_nt: TGTGCCAGCTCAACCACGGGGGGGCCCGTTGCCGAGCAGTACTTC

j_call: TRBJ2-2
clone_size: NA
d_call: NA
v_call: TRBV7-2
cdr3_aa: CASSLSGTERFGGELFF
cdr3_nt: TGTGCCAGCAGCTTAAGTGGAACCGAGCGCTTCGGCGGGGAGCTGTTTTTT

j_call: TRBJ1-6
clone_size: NA
d_call: NA
v_call: TRBV30
cdr3_aa: CAWSVMNSPLHF
cdr3_nt: TGTGCCTGGAGTGTCATGAATTCACCCCTCCACTTT

j_call: TRBJ1-3
clone_size: few
d_call: NA
v_call: TRBV7-8
cdr3_aa: CASSAGRQGNTIYF
cdr3_nt: TGTGCCAGCAGCGCCGGTCGACAGGGAAACACCATATATTTT

j_call: TRBJ2-2
clone_size: NA
d_call: NA
v_call: TRBV9
cdr3_aa: CASSVGGASRDTGELFF
cdr3_nt: TGTGCCAGCAGCGTGGGGGGGGCTAGCAGGGACACCGGGGAGCTGTTTTTT

j_call: TRBJ2-2
clone_size: NA
d_call: TRBD1
v_call: TRBV2
cdr3_aa: CATTGEVGAGELFF
cdr3_nt: TGTGCCACCACAGGGGAAGTGGGGGCCGGGGAGCTGTTTTTT

j_call: TRBJ1-5
clone_size: NA
d_call: NA
v_call: TRBV6-1
cdr3_aa: CASSGGLYSNQPQHF
cdr3_nt: TGTGCCAGCAGCGGGGGTCTTTATAGCAATCAGCCCCAGCATTTT

j_call: TRBJ1-1
clone_size: NA
d_call: NA
v_call: TRBV5-1
cdr3_aa: CASSFGRVRNTEAFF
cdr3_nt: TGCGCCAGCAGCTTCGGGAGGGTACGGAACACTGAAGCTTTCTTT

j_call: TRBJ2-7
clone_size: NA
d_call: NA
v_call: TRBV6-6
cdr3_aa: CASSYSQYEQYF
cdr3_nt: TGTGCCAGCAGTTACTCACAGTACGAGCAGTACTTC

j_call: TRBJ2-2
clone_size: few
d_call: NA
v_call: TRBV6-4
cdr3_aa: CASPLPNTGELFF
cdr3_nt: TGTGCCAGCCCACTGCCGAACACCGGGGAGCTGTTTTTT

j_call: TRBJ2-7
clone_size: once
d_call: NA
v_call: TRBV5-1
cdr3_aa: CASSLLGASSSYEQYF
cdr3_nt: TGCGCCAGCAGCTTGCTTGGGGCCTCCAGCTCCTACGAGCAGTACTTC

j_call: TRBJ2-7
clone_size: few
d_call: TRBD1
v_call: TRBV6-6
cdr3_aa: CASSYSRGQAYEQYF
cdr3_nt: TGTGCCAGCAGTTACTCTCGAGGACAGGCCTACGAGCAGTACTTC

j_call: TRBJ1-4
clone_size: NA
d_call: NA
v_call: TRBV5-5
cdr3_aa: CASSLFLGPEKLFF
cdr3_nt: TGTGCCAGCAGCTTGTTCTTGGGGCCAGAAAAACTGTTTTTT

j_call: TRBJ1-5
clone_size: NA
d_call: NA
v_call: TRBV6-5
cdr3_aa: CASRLSGPHQPQHF
cdr3_nt: TGTGCCAGCAGATTAAGCGGGCCCCATCAGCCCCAGCATTTT